Sequencing of this T cell receptor (beta chain) was carried out in a study of response to subunit inactivated influenza vaccine. Whole-study findings and limits: Authors suggested seasonal influenza vaccinations each recruit few new T cells.

TCRdb reanalysed the RT-PCR reads using MiXCR and keeps one entry per CDR3 protein. The data show approximately 700,000 distinct CDR3 sequences, about 15% seen once. This clonotype appeared a few times. Its specificity is unknown. The germline gives CDR1 SGHRS, CDR2 YFSETQ. The V end was cut by 4 bases, the J end by 2 bases, with 13 bases between. CDR3 length: 14 amino acids. The receptor comes from a man aged 45 to 65 who received an inactivated influenza vaccine. This sequence joins TRBV5-1 and TRBJ2-7; TRBD1 is a possible D gene (6 bases). The material sequenced was PBMCs from blood, taken 11 to 12 days after vaccination. DNA of the CDR3: TGCGCCAGCAGCCAATCAGGGGTTCCCTACGAGCAGTACTTC. It translates to CASSQSGVPYEQYF.